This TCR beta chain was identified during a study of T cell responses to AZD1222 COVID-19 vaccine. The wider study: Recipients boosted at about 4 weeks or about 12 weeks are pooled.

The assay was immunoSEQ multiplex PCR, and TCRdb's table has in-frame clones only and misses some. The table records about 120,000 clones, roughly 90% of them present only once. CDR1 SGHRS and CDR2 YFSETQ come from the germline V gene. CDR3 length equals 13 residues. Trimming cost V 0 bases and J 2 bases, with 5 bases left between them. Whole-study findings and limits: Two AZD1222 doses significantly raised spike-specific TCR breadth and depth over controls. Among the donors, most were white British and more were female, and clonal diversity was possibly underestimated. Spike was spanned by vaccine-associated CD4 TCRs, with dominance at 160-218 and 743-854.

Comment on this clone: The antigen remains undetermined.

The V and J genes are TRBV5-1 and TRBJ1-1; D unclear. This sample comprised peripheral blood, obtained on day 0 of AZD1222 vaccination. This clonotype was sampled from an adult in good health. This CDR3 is CASSLGDNTEAFF. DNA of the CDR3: TGCGCCAGCAGCTTGGGAGATAACACTGAAGCTTTCTTT.